This T cell receptor (beta chain) was observed in a study of shared clonotypes between healthy human individuals. About the study: Used for every donor were three CD4 naive, three CD4 memory, two CD8 naive and one CD8 memory plate. Overall study results and limits: When naive CD4 clonotypes were compared across a few donors, around 5% were shared. An effect of sequencing depth on clonotype sharing among donors was expected.

With regard to this clone: The antigen is unknown.

Repertoires were generated with immunoSEQ multiplex PCR, while TCRdb's copy carries only in-frame clones and drops some. The repertoire has around 510,000 clones, more than 95% of them found once; the top ten carry nearly 0.065%. Germline CDR1 SNHLY, CDR2 FYNNEI. The CDR3 has 16 residues. V was pared by 1 base and J by 2 bases, with 5 bases of the junction left unmatched. Sequenced material: naive CD4+ T cells sorted from blood. The subset here: CD45RA+ positively selected. The clonotype originates from a woman aged 25 to 39 in good health. The V and J genes are TRBV2 and TRBJ2-3; 8 nucleotides line up with TRBD2. Written as DNA, the CDR3 is TGTGCCAGCAGTGAAGATGGTAGCGGGAACACAGATACGCAGTATTTT. Translating it yields CASSEDGSGNTDTQYF. The full variable domain, in which reference TRBV2 and TRBJ2-3 provide the parts outside the CDR3, is EPEVTQTPSHQVTQMGQEVILRCVPISNHLYFYWYRQILGQKVEFLVSFYNNEISEKSEIFDDQFSVERPDGSNFTLKIRSTKLEDSAMYFCASSEDGSGNTDTQYFGPGTRLTVL.